A single sample gave rise to the 24 T cell receptor beta chains below, sequenced in a study of blood T cell repertoires in COVID-19. TCRdb keeps only in-frame clones here, not all; method: immunoSEQ multiplex PCR. The table shows about 53,000 clones, with roughly nine tenths occurring only once. The sample consisted of peripheral blood. These receptors all come from a human donor in a cohort sampled during active COVID-19.

The chain carries TRBV6-7 and TRBJ2-7; TRBD1 agrees at 9 bases. TRBV6-7 has ORF status, its function being uncertain. CDR3 length equals 14 residues. With V trimmed by 4 bases and J by 6 bases, 7 bases remained unmatched. CDR3 DNA sequence: TGTGCCAGCAGTTGCCACAGGGGGCTGGGCGAGCAGTACGTC. This encodes CASSCHRGLGEQYV.

The chain recombines TRBV5-8 with TRBJ2-3, with 9 bases matching TRBD1. V shed 4 bases, J shed 6 bases, and the junction held 6 bases outside the gene matches. This CDR3 has 14 amino acids. CDR1 and CDR2 from the germline V gene are SGHTS and YDEGEE. The CDR3 reads CASSPGTGYDTQYF. For the CDR3, the DNA is TGTGCCAGCAGCCCAGGGACAGGGTATGATACGCAGTATTTT.

V is TRBV5-5 and J is TRBJ2-1; 7 bases fit TRBD1. The length of the CDR3 is 15 residues. V shed 4 bases and J 2 bases; nucleotides not matched to a gene: 6. Germline CDR1 and CDR2: SGHKS and YYEKEE (reference sequence). For the CDR3, the DNA is TGTGCCAGCAGCCAGACAGGGAACACCTACAATGAGCAGTTCTTC. This gives the protein CASSQTGNTYNEQFF.

V gene TRBV6-6 combines with J gene TRBJ2-3; a weak D match, TRBD2 (5 bases). The germline V gene has CDR1 MNHNY and CDR2 SVGAGI (reference sequence). There are 16 residues in the CDR3. V was cut by 7 bases and J by 0 bases, with 17 bases left in between. The chain's CDR3 is CASTTPGLPSTDTQYF. CDR3 DNA: TGTGCCAGCACCACCCCCGGACTGCCTAGCACAGATACGCAGTATTTT.

The chain carries TRBV19 and TRBJ1-5; maybe TRBD1 (5 bases). Trimming pared 3 bases from V and 4 bases from J, leaving 31 bases between. Germline V gene sequence: CDR1 LNHDA, CDR2 SQIVND (reference sequence). The CDR3 length is 21 residues. CDR3 coding DNA: TGTGCCAGTAGTATTTCAGGTCCCTTCCTCTCGGGACTCCAGGAGAATCAGCCCCAGCATTTT. As protein: CASSISGPFLSGLQENQPQHF.

This clone has only a few counts. The chain joins TRBV4-1 to TRBJ2-2; D is ambiguous. V lost 1 base, J lost 3 bases, and 12 bases lay in between. Germline CDR1 reads MGHRA; CDR2 reads YSYEKL. CDR3 length: 16 residues. CDR3: CASSQVFARDTGELFF. The CDR3 DNA follows: TGCGCCAGCAGCCAAGTATTCGCTCGAGACACCGGGGAGCTGTTTTTT.

About this clone: Germline and junction disagree at one end, which may indicate a read error. The J gene is TRBJ2-3, the V gene TRBV25-1; tentatively, D is TRBD2 (5 bases). Germline V gene data show CDR1 as MGHDK and CDR2 as SYGVNS. The CDR3 loop spans 13 amino acids. CDR3 nucleotides: TGTGCCAGCAGTGTGTCGGGATCAGATGCGCAGTATTTT. It specifies CASSVSGSDAQYF.

V gene TRBV5-1 combines with J gene TRBJ2-7; weak D call: TRBD1 (6 bases). With 3 bases removed from V and 7 bases from J, the gap between germline ends came to 20 bases. The CDR3 consists of 15 residues. The V gene's germline CDR1 is SGHRS and CDR2 YFSETQ. In nucleotides, the CDR3 is TGCGCCAGCAGCTCGGGGACCGCAGGGGTGCGGGAGCAGTACTTC. Translating gives CASSSGTAGVREQYF.

The rearrangement uses TRBV4-3 and TRBJ2-5; perhaps TRBD2 as D (5 bases). The CDR3 is made up of 15 amino acids. V lost 3 bases to trimming and J lost 4 bases, with 15 bases between them. Germline V gene data show CDR1 as LGHNA and CDR2 as YSLEER. CDR3 nucleotides: TGCGCCAGCAGCCAGGGTACTGGGGAGATAGAGACCCAGTACTTC. Its translation is CASSQGTGEIETQYF.

This chain joins TRBV30 and TRBJ2-1; weak D call: TRBD2 (6 bases). The V and J ends lost 0 bases and 10 bases respectively, with 16 bases between them. The germline V gene encodes CDR1 GTSNPN and CDR2 SVGIG (reference sequence). The CDR3 has 14 residues. Here the CDR3 reads CAWSVVLGGEEQFF. CDR3 DNA: TGTGCCTGGAGTGTAGTACTAGGCGGGGAGGAGCAGTTCTTC.

The chain has TRBV28 and TRBJ1-5, with D maybe TRBD1 (6 bases). V was clipped by 2 bases and J by 5 bases, with 13 bases between them. Germline CDR1 reads MDHEN; CDR2 reads SYDVKM. This CDR3 is built from 15 residues. CDR3 coding DNA: TGTGCCAGCAGTTTACCCCGGACAGTTTATCAGCCCCAGCATTTT. This encodes CASSLPRTVYQPQHF. Full variable domain (rest looked up from reference TRBV28 and TRBJ1-5): DVKVTQSSRYLVKRTGEKVFLECVQDMDHENMFWYRQDPGLGLRLIYFSYDVKMKEKGDIPEGYSVSREKKERFSLILESASTNQTSMYLCASSLPRTVYQPQHFGDGTRLSIL.

This clone appeared a single time. The chain couples TRBV9 to TRBJ2-3, with 10 bases aligning to TRBD1. The CDR3 length is 16 residues. The ends lost 3 bases at V and 3 bases at J; junction bases unmatched: 7. CDR1 is SGDLS and CDR2 is YYNGEE in the germline V gene. CDR3 residues: CASSAGTGERTDTQYF. CDR3 DNA sequence: TGTGCCAGCAGCGCTGGGACAGGGGAAAGGACAGATACGCAGTATTTT. The full variable domain, rest sourced from reference TRBV9 and TRBJ2-3, is DSGVTQTPKHLITATGQRVTLRCSPRSGDLSVYWYQQSLDQGLQFLIQYYNGEERAKGNILERFSAQQFPDLHSELNLSSLELGDSALYFCASSAGTGERTDTQYFGPGTRLTVL.

The V call is TRBV5-1, the J call TRBJ1-4; possible D gene TRBD1, 5 bases. The CDR3 length is 15 residues. Trimming took 0 bases from V and 10 from J, leaving 16 bases between them. Germline V gene lookup returns CDR1 SGHRS and CDR2 YFSETQ. The CDR3 loop reads CASSLAGPREGKLFF. CDR3 DNA: TGCGCCAGCAGCTTGGCCGGGCCCAGGGAGGGAAAACTGTTTTTT.

The chain links TRBV5-4 to TRBJ1-4; a possible D gene is TRBD1 (6 bases). Germline V gene data show CDR1 as SGHNT and CDR2 as YYREEE (reference sequence). Trimming took off 4 bases at V and 8 bases at J, with 15 bases between the two ends. The CDR3 loop spans 14 amino acids. The CDR3 reads CASSLEGEGEKLFF. The CDR3, as DNA: TGTGCCAGCAGCCTAGAGGGGGAGGGGGAAAAACTGTTTTTT.

The chain uses TRBV15 and TRBJ2-7; 10 nucleotides align to TRBD2. This CDR3 region has 14 residues. With V trimmed by 5 bases and J by 5 bases, 6 bases remained unmatched. CDR1 is LNHNV and CDR2 is YYDKDF in the germline V gene (reference sequence). The CDR3 sequence: CATSALGLADEQYF. The CDR3 DNA reads as TGTGCCACCAGCGCCCTCGGACTAGCGGACGAGCAGTACTTC.

The chain carries TRBV4-3 and TRBJ2-3, with D possibly matching TRBD2 (5 bases). Germline loops: CDR1 LGHNA, CDR2 YSLEER. Trimming shortened V by 1 base and J by 0 bases, and 14 bases separated the two germline ends. There are 17 residues in the CDR3. Written as DNA, the CDR3 is TGCGCCAGCAGCCAAGGGGCGGGCGGCACCAGCACAGATACGCAGTATTTT. Translating it yields CASSQGAGGTSTDTQYF.

The chain has TRBV18 and TRBJ2-2; tentatively, D is TRBD1 (6 bases). CDR1 and CDR2 (germline): KGHSH, LQKENI. Trimming shortened V by 3 bases and J by 6 bases, and 14 bases separated the two germline ends. The CDR3 contains 15 residues. CDR3 nucleotides: TGTGCCAGCTCACCGTCCCAGGGGATGCCCGGGGAGCTGTTTTTT. Its translation is CASSPSQGMPGELFF.

This clone is a singleton in its sample. The V and J genes are TRBV28 and TRBJ2-7; perhaps TRBD2 as D (5 bases). The CDR3 is 15 amino acids. CDR1 is MDHEN and CDR2 is SYDVKM in the germline V gene. The V gene lost 3 bases and the J gene lost 6 bases, with 18 bases spanning the gap. The CDR3 sequence: CASSFVSGIRGEQYV. The CDR3 DNA reads as TGTGCCAGCAGTTTCGTCTCTGGAATTCGGGGCGAGCAGTACGTC.

The chain couples TRBV14 to TRBJ1-6, with a weak D call TRBD1 (6 bases). CDR1 and CDR2 from the germline V gene are SGHDN and FVKESK. The CDR3 sequence is 16 residues long. Trimming removed 3 bases at V and 10 bases at J, with 19 bases between. The CDR3 here is CASSHRPRGAGSPLHF. The DNA for the CDR3 is TGTGCCAGCAGCCATCGACCCCGGGGGGCGGGGTCACCCCTCCACTTT.

The rearrangement links TRBV6-5 to TRBJ2-1; D gene uncertain. Trimming shortened V by 5 bases and J by 6 bases, and 14 bases separated the two germline ends. CDR1 and CDR2 from the germline V gene are MNHEY and SVGAGI. This CDR3 has 14 amino acids. The CDR3 DNA follows: TGTGCCAGCAGTCGGGTCTTAAGTTCCAATGAGCAGTTCTTC. The encoded protein is CASSRVLSSNEQFF.

The V and J genes are TRBV5-4 and TRBJ2-2; a weak D match, TRBD1 (6 bases). The germline V and J ends were trimmed by 4 bases and 1 base, with 8 bases remaining between them. CDR1 is SGHNT, CDR2 YYREEE, per germline (reference sequence). CDR3 size: 14 residues. The CDR3 loop is CASSPGQNTGELFF. The CDR3 nucleotides read TGTGCCAGCAGCCCGGGACAGAACACCGGGGAGCTGTTTTTT. Full variable domain (rest looked up from reference TRBV5-4 and TRBJ2-2): ETGVTQSPTHLIKTRGQQVTLRCSSQSGHNTVSWYQQALGQGPQFIFQYYREEENGRGNFPPRFSGLQFPNYSSELNVNALELDDSALYLCASSPGQNTGELFFGEGSRLTVL.

The CDR3 is CRGQRNTEAFF. The CDR3 region has the DNA TGCAGGGGACAGAGGAACACTGAAGCTTTCTTT. The chain is built from TRBV20-1 and TRBJ1-1; 7 positions agree with TRBD1. CDR1 DFQATT and CDR2 SNEGSKA come from the germline V gene (reference sequence). This CDR3 is built from 11 residues.

The chain is built from TRBV29-1 and TRBJ2-1; perhaps TRBD1 as D (5 bases). Between the trimmed V and J ends, which lost 3 bases and 9 bases, there was a span of 12 bases. From germline, CDR1 is SQVTM and CDR2 ANQGSEA. The CDR3 totals 12 residues. The CDR3 sequence: CSVDEVRAEQFF. The DNA of the CDR3 is TGCAGCGTTGACGAAGTCAGGGCTGAGCAGTTCTTC.

A note on this clone: Other DNA sequences in the same sample also yield this CDR3. The chain carries TRBV18 and TRBJ1-4, with 12 bases fitting TRBD1. This CDR3 contains 13 residues. Germline assignment: CDR1 KGHSH and CDR2 LQKENI. Germline trimming cut 5 bases from V and 8 bases from J; bases unmatched to any gene: 0. The CDR3 DNA reads as TGTGCCAGCTCAGGGACAGGGGGCGAAAAACTGTTTTTT. Encoded protein: CASSGTGGEKLFF.